Listed here are 25 T cell receptor beta chains from one sample, sequenced in a study of vaccination and CD4 T cells after COVID-19 (dated by TCRdb to the early 2020s). The antigens for these receptors are not known. Per the publication, the treatment or condition label means: 10-day PBMC culture with coronavirus spike peptide pools or control peptides (ViraFEST assay). CD4+ T cells from unexposed donors were collected before the COVID-19 pandemic (2011-2018). The method was PCR. The sequencer listed for this sample is Illumina iSeq 100. DNA from cultured CD4+ T cells underwent TCR sequencing with the Oncomine TCR Beta short-read assay at the Johns Hopkins FTIC core. The QIAamp micro DNA kit was used to extract genomic DNA from the cultured CD4+ T cells. Through fastp at Q25 and MiXCR, TCRdb rebuilt clones from the public reads, retaining in-frame beta chains. Rows merge per CDR3 protein into single entries with the most common DNA and genes. The sample table records about 12,000 distinct CDR3 sequences; about 40% of these occur just once. The ten largest clones capture 16% of the sample.

Sequenced: CD4+ T cells from blood, cultured in vitro. Receptors originate from a human donor in good health.

This clonotype was seen only a few times. The V call is TRBV19, the J call TRBJ2-3; a weak D match, TRBD2 (6 bases). V lost 5 bases to trimming and J lost 0 bases, with 9 bases between them. Germline CDR1 LNHDA, CDR2 SQIVND (reference sequence). CDR3 length equals 14 residues. CDR3 bases: TGTGCCAGTAGTTTGAGCGGGAGCACAGATACGCAGTATTTT. This encodes CASSLSGSTDTQYF.

The rearrangement joins TRBV7-2 to TRBJ2-7; tentatively, D is TRBD2 (5 bases). The CDR3 runs 14 residues. V lost 4 bases and J lost 0, with 10 bases in between. Germline CDR1 SGHTA, CDR2 FQGNSA. CDR3 bases: TGTGCCAGCAGCTGGACTGGGAGCTCCTACGAGCAGTACTTC. As protein: CASSWTGSSYEQYF.

The V gene is TRBV29-1, the J gene TRBJ1-2; TRBD1 matches at 7 bases. The CDR3 is 17 residues long. V was pared by 5 bases and J by 2 bases, with 17 bases of the junction left unmatched. The germline V gene encodes CDR1 SQVTM and CDR2 ANQGSEA. CDR3 DNA: TGCAGCGTTTTAAGGGTACGTTCGGGACAGAGAAACTATGGCTACACCTTC. It translates to CSVLRVRSGQRNYGYTF.

This clonotype was picked up a small number of times. The chain couples TRBV20-1 to TRBJ1-1, with 7 bases lining up with TRBD1. The CDR3 covers 13 residues. V shed 5 bases and J 11 bases; nucleotides not matched to a gene: 14. Germline lookup yields CDR1 DFQATT and CDR2 SNEGSKA (reference sequence). The CDR3 nucleotides read TGCAGTGCTGACCCGGGACAGAGGCCCCCGGCTTTCTTT. Protein product: CSADPGQRPPAFF.

Concerning this clonotype itself: One junction end disagrees with the germline gene, perhaps due to a read error. J is TRBJ1-5 and V is TRBV6-5; 8 bases align to TRBD1. Germline loops: CDR1 MNHEY, CDR2 SVGAGI. The CDR3 loop spans 15 amino acids. As DNA, the CDR3 is TGTGCCAGCAGATACTCAGGGGGCGCCGATCAGCCCCAGCATTTT. Amino acid sequence: CASRYSGGADQPQHF.

The V and J genes are TRBV28 and TRBJ2-7; D remains unclear. Trimming took 5 bases from V and 3 from J, leaving 5 bases between them. This CDR3 region has 11 residues. The germline V gene encodes CDR1 MDHEN and CDR2 SYDVKM. Here the CDR3 reads CASSRLYEQYF. As DNA, the CDR3 is TGTGCCAGCAGTAGACTCTACGAGCAGTACTTC.

This chain links TRBV6-2 or TRBV6-3 with TRBJ2-3; TRBD1 agrees at 8 bases. The V gene end was trimmed by 6 bases and the J gene end by 9 bases; junction bases not matched to a gene: 11. The CDR3 sequence is 14 residues long. CDR1 MNHEY and CDR2 SVGEGT come from the germline V gene. The CDR3, as DNA: TGTGCCAGCAGCCCCGACAGGGGCAAATTCACGCAGTATTTT. Translating it yields CASSPDRGKFTQYF.

This sequence joins TRBV5-1 and TRBJ2-7; no clear D. With 7 bases removed from V and 6 bases from J, the gap between germline ends came to 11 bases. The CDR3 is 11 amino acids. The germline V gene encodes CDR1 SGHRS and CDR2 YFSETQ. CDR3 protein: CASGLGFEQYF. The CDR3 coding sequence is TGCGCCAGCGGTTTGGGATTCGAGCAGTACTTC.

The chain couples TRBV27 to TRBJ2-2; no definite D call. V dropped 5 bases and J dropped 8 bases, with 12 bases sitting between them. CDR3 length: 13 residues. The germline V gene has CDR1 MNHEY and CDR2 SMNVEV (reference sequence). Here the CDR3 reads CASSAQRSGELFF. CDR3 in DNA: TGTGCCAGCAGTGCACAACGCTCTGGGGAGCTGTTTTTT.

This clonotype occurred a few times. This chain joins TRBV24-1 and TRBJ1-5; D is possibly TRBD1 (5 bases). CDR3 length equals 13 residues. Per germline, CDR1 KGHDR and CDR2 SFDVKD. V was clipped by 5 bases and J by 4 bases, with 8 bases between them. The CDR3 loop reads CATSAPGNQPQHF. The CDR3 DNA is TGTGCCACCAGTGCTCCAGGGAATCAGCCCCAGCATTTT.

This clonotype was recorded a few times. Germline is not matched at one junction end, which may reflect a read error. CDR3 sequence reads: CASSLDSYEQYF. The CDR3 DNA sequence: TGTGCCAGCAGCCTAGACTCCTACGAGCAGTACTTC. This sequence joins TRBV11-2 and TRBJ2-7, with no clear D. Germline lookup yields CDR1 SGHAT and CDR2 FQNNGV. The CDR3 totals 12 residues.

The chain is built from TRBV12-3 or TRBV12-4 and TRBJ1-5; D remains ambiguous. The CDR3 consists of 13 residues. V was clipped by 2 bases and J by 7 bases, with 9 bases between them. The CDR3, as DNA: TGTGCCAGCAGTTTAACCAGAGTGCAGCCCCAGCATTTT. It encodes CASSLTRVQPQHF.

V gene TRBV5-1 combines with J gene TRBJ1-1, with D unclear. The CDR3 loop spans 14 amino acids. In germline, CDR1 is SGHRS, CDR2 YFSETQ. Trimming removed 3 bases from V and 11 bases from J, with 20 bases in between. The CDR3 DNA sequence: TGCGCCAGCAGCTCCGACCCGAACACCCAGTACGCTTTCTTT. Translating it yields CASSSDPNTQYAFF. Together with reference TRBV5-1 and TRBJ1-1, the CDR3 gives the full variable domain: KAGVTQTPRYLIKTRGQQVTLSCSPISGHRSVSWYQQTPGQGLQFLFEYFSETQRNKGNFPGRFSGRQFSNSRSEMNVSTLELGDSALYLCASSSDPNTQYAFFGQGTRLTVV.

This clonotype appeared a few times. The genes are TRBV27 and TRBJ1-4, with 7 nucleotides matching TRBD1. CDR3 length: 13 residues. The V gene's germline CDR1 is MNHEY and CDR2 SMNVEV (reference sequence). V was pared by 7 bases and J by 3 bases, with 2 bases of the junction left unmatched. CDR3 nucleotides: TGTGCCAGCAAGGACAGGCCTAATGAAAAACTGTTTTTT. Its translation is CASKDRPNEKLFF.

This clonotype is judged large. The chain uses TRBV20-1 and TRBJ2-3, with 9 bases fitting TRBD2. The CDR3 spans 12 residues. CDR1 is DFQATT and CDR2 is SNEGSKA in the germline V gene (reference sequence). The trim removed 3 bases at V and 11 bases at J, leaving 6 bases unmatched. The CDR3 sequence is CSARREGRGQYF. CDR3 sequence (DNA): TGCAGTGCTAGGCGGGAGGGCCGCGGGCAGTATTTT.

The chain uses TRBV28 and TRBJ1-5; 9 positions match TRBD1. V dropped 2 bases and J dropped 9; count of bases not matched to a gene: 8. Germline V gene lookup returns CDR1 MDHEN and CDR2 SYDVKM. The CDR3 spans 15 residues. The DNA for the CDR3 is TGTGCCAGCAGTTTAAGGGGGGGACAGGGCAGGCCCCAGCATTTT. This encodes CASSLRGGQGRPQHF. The full variable domain, completed using reference TRBV28 and TRBJ1-5, is DVKVTQSSRYLVKRTGEKVFLECVQDMDHENMFWYRQDPGLGLRLIYFSYDVKMKEKGDIPEGYSVSREKKERFSLILESASTNQTSMYLCASSLRGGQGRPQHFGDGTRLSIL.

In its sample, this clonotype was seen once. CDR3 DNA sequence: TGTGCCAGCAGCTTGCAGGGGGCGGGGACCCAGTACTTC. As protein: CASSLQGAGTQYF. V is TRBV5-5 and J is TRBJ2-5, with 8 bases fitting TRBD1. Germline V gene sequence: CDR1 SGHKS, CDR2 YYEKEE (reference sequence). The junction had 3 bases not matched to a gene; V was cut back by 1 base and J by 7 bases. This CDR3 contains 13 residues.

This clonotype has just one count. The J gene is TRBJ2-7, the V gene TRBV9, with 10 bases lining up with TRBD2. Trimming cost V 0 bases and J 9 bases; bases outside gene matches: 9. The CDR3 length is 15 residues. Germline V gene sequence: CDR1 SGDLS, CDR2 YYNGEE. The CDR3 is CASSVEPAGGRGQYF. The DNA of the CDR3 is TGTGCCAGCAGCGTAGAGCCAGCGGGGGGGCGGGGGCAGTACTTC.

This clonotype was detected a few times. V gene TRBV20-1 combines with J gene TRBJ1-2, with 9 bases matching TRBD1. Germline trimming cut 1 base from V and 6 bases from J; bases unmatched to any gene: 6. This CDR3 is 14 amino acids long. Germline V lookup: CDR1 DFQATT, CDR2 SNEGSKA (reference sequence). The CDR3 coding sequence is TGCAGTGCTAGAGTGGTGGGGACAGGGCATGGCTACACCTTC. It encodes CSARVVGTGHGYTF.

The J gene is TRBJ2-7, the V gene TRBV20-1; TRBD1 matches at 8 bases. The germline V gene has CDR1 DFQATT and CDR2 SNEGSKA (reference sequence). The CDR3 has 15 amino acids. Germline trimming cut 0 bases from V and 3 bases from J; bases unmatched to any gene: 7. CDR3 loop: CSAREPTGAYYEQYF. The CDR3 DNA follows: TGCAGTGCTAGAGAACCGACAGGGGCCTACTACGAGCAGTACTTC.

J is TRBJ2-3 and V is TRBV7-3, with D possibly TRBD2 on 5 matching bases. This CDR3 contains 11 residues. The ends were cut back, 5 bases at V and 6 bases at J, with 6 bases in the middle. Germline lookup yields CDR1 SGHTA and CDR2 FQGTGA. The CDR3 sequence: CASSGSDTQYF. The CDR3 nucleotides read TGTGCCAGCAGCGGGAGTGATACGCAGTATTTT.

The J gene is TRBJ2-3, the V gene TRBV29-1; TRBD1 is a possible D gene (5 bases). Germline V gene data show CDR1 as SQVTM and CDR2 as ANQGSEA. The CDR3 runs 14 residues. The V end was cut by 6 bases, the J end by 4 bases, with 17 bases between. The CDR3 protein is CSVDGHGGSDTQYF. Written as DNA, the CDR3 is TGCAGCGTGGACGGACACGGCGGATCAGATACGCAGTATTTT.

V is TRBV5-1 and J is TRBJ2-3; 10 bases are a match to TRBD2. Trimming cost V 4 bases and J 8 bases; bases outside gene matches: 10. The CDR3 is 15 residues long. CDR1 and CDR2 (germline): SGHRS, YFSETQ. The DNA for the CDR3 is TGCGCCAGCAGCGCTGACGCTAGCGGGAGCGGTACGCAGTATTTT. It translates to CASSADASGSGTQYF.

Here the CDR3 reads CAVSDRGRRVNTEAFF. Written as DNA, the CDR3 is TGTGCCGTGTCGGACAGGGGGCGAAGAGTGAACACTGAAGCTTTCTTT. V is TRBV10-3 and J is TRBJ1-1; 11 nucleotides align to TRBD1. Trimming took 11 bases from V and 0 from J; bases not matched to a gene: 11. Germline CDR1 ENHRY, CDR2 SYGVKD. The CDR3 covers 16 residues.

V is TRBV9 and J is TRBJ1-1; D unclear. The germline V gene encodes CDR1 SGDLS and CDR2 YYNGEE. The CDR3 consists of 15 residues. The V end was cut by 0 bases, the J end by 0 bases, with 9 bases between. CDR3: CASSVGGQLNTEAFF. In nucleotides, the CDR3 is TGTGCCAGCAGCGTAGGAGGTCAGCTGAACACTGAAGCTTTCTTT.